The 18 T cell receptor beta chains below all came from one sample that was sequenced in a study of T cells in Graves' hyperthyroidism and ophthalmopathy. The source material, RNA transcripts, was used to amplify TCR beta CDR3 regions. Researchers ran a first-round RT-PCR on the TCR CDR3 using the HTBI primer set. TCRdb re-analysed the multiplex PCR reads in MiXCR, keeping a single row per CDR3 protein. This table has roughly 650,000 distinct CDR3 sequences, 16% appearing once. The specimen sequenced was blood. The receptors derive from a woman aged 40-49 years with Graves' ophthalmopathy.

Ten or more counts support this clonotype. The chain has TRBV7-9 and TRBJ2-3, with D unresolved. The V end was cut by 4 bases, the J end by 4 bases, with 27 bases between. This CDR3 has 19 amino acids. Germline assignment: CDR1 SEHNR and CDR2 FQNEAQ (reference sequence). The CDR3 bases are TGTGCCAGCAGCTCTAGACTCACCCGTTCGTGGTCGATCCCAGATACGCAGTATTTT. This sequence encodes CASSSRLTRSWSIPDTQYF.

This clonotype turned up a few times. V is TRBV2 and J is TRBJ1-1; D ambiguous. The germline V and J ends were trimmed by 6 bases and 0 bases, with 11 bases remaining between them. CDR1 is SNHLY, CDR2 FYNNEI, per germline. The CDR3 has 14 amino acids. The CDR3 here is CASSRQLLNTEAFF. As DNA, the CDR3 is TGTGCCAGCAGCCGGCAACTATTGAACACTGAAGCTTTCTTT.

This sequence joins TRBV14 and TRBJ1-4, with D perhaps TRBD1 (6 bases). CDR3 length equals 19 residues. CDR1 and CDR2 (germline): SGHDN, FVKESK. The V end lost 0 bases, the J end lost 7 bases, and 24 bases lay between the germline ends. The CDR3 loop is CASSQDLGGTQSRGEKLFF. CDR3 bases: TGTGCCAGCAGCCAAGATTTAGGAGGGACACAATCAAGGGGTGAAAAACTGTTTTTT.

This clonotype came up many times. The CDR3 DNA follows: TGTGCCAGCAGCCAAGCAGGGGGTGGCTACACCTTC. Amino acid sequence: CASSQAGGGYTF. The chain is built from TRBV3-1 and TRBJ1-2; 7 bases align to TRBD1. The V gene end was trimmed by 1 base and the J gene end by 7 bases; junction bases not matched to a gene: 0. Per germline, CDR1 LGHDT and CDR2 YNNKEL (reference sequence). The CDR3 totals 12 residues.

The chain links TRBV6-1 to TRBJ2-7, with D tentatively TRBD2 (6 bases). Germline values: CDR1 MNHNS, CDR2 SASEGT. The CDR3 is made up of 16 amino acids. The germline V and J ends were trimmed by 2 bases and 3 bases, with 17 bases remaining between them. The CDR3 loop is CASSENDREFGYEQYF. CDR3 DNA sequence: TGTGCCAGCAGTGAAAATGATCGGGAGTTCGGCTACGAGCAGTACTTC.

This clonotype was picked up many times. J is TRBJ2-7 and V is TRBV6-5; TRBD2 matches at 10 bases. Germline V gene lookup returns CDR1 MNHEY and CDR2 SVGAGI. J gave up 0 bases and V 0 bases, and 5 bases lay outside the gene matches. There are 17 residues in the CDR3. Written as DNA, the CDR3 is TGTGCCAGCAGTTACTCGAGTGCTAGCGGGAGCTCCTACGAGCAGTACTTC. It specifies CASSYSSASGSSYEQYF.

The chain is built from TRBV4-1 and TRBJ1-1; D remains unclear. The germline gives CDR1 MGHRA, CDR2 YSYEKL. The V gene lost 0 bases and the J gene lost 1 base, with 3 bases spanning the gap. The CDR3 contains 13 residues. The CDR3 is CASSQERNTEAFF. DNA of the CDR3: TGCGCCAGCAGCCAAGAGAGGAACACTGAAGCTTTCTTT.

This clonotype was recorded many times. The genes are TRBV12-3 or TRBV12-4 and TRBJ1-2; maybe TRBD1 (5 bases). The CDR3 is made up of 12 amino acids. V gave up 3 bases and J gave up 8 bases, with 10 bases separating them. The CDR3 DNA follows: TGTGCCAGCAGTTTGAGCAGGGTCGGCTACACCTTC. Translating gives CASSLSRVGYTF.

In this sample, this clonotype turned up many times. V and J are TRBV27 and TRBJ2-1; D perhaps matches TRBD1 (6 bases). Germline lookup yields CDR1 MNHEY and CDR2 SMNVEV (reference sequence). V shed 5 bases and J shed 3 bases, with 11 bases lying between them. This CDR3 has 14 amino acids. The CDR3 loop reads CASSPTGFYNEQFF. The CDR3 DNA sequence: TGTGCCAGCAGTCCCACAGGGTTCTACAATGAGCAGTTCTTC.

This sequence joins TRBV10-3 and TRBJ2-3; 14 nucleotides match TRBD2. This CDR3 comprises 17 residues. V trimming: 10 bases; J trimming: 2 bases; junction bases outside the gene matches: 11. Germline lookup yields CDR1 ENHRY and CDR2 SYGVKD. The CDR3 DNA reads TGTGCCACGGGACTAGCGGGAGTGAGGGGGCTCACAGATACGCAGTATTTT. Its protein is CATGLAGVRGLTDTQYF.

This clonotype was detected only a few times. V gene TRBV12-3 or TRBV12-4 combines with J gene TRBJ1-5; weak D call: TRBD1 (5 bases). The V end lost 1 base, the J end lost 9 bases, and 7 bases lay between the germline ends. The CDR3 has 12 residues. The CDR3 loop reads CASSLGQLPQHF. The CDR3 coding sequence is TGTGCCAGCAGTTTAGGACAGTTGCCCCAGCATTTT.

This clonotype was seen a few times. The rearrangement uses TRBV7-9 and TRBJ2-3; no clear D gene. Trimming took 1 base from V and 2 from J, leaving 7 bases between them. CDR1 is SEHNR, CDR2 FQNEAQ, per germline (reference sequence). The CDR3 is made up of 14 amino acids. CDR3 coding DNA: TGTGCCAGCAGCTTAGTCCAGAACACAGATACGCAGTATTTT. Translated: CASSLVQNTDTQYF.

This clonotype was detected many times. The chain links TRBV30 to TRBJ2-7; the match to TRBD2 covers 8 bases. The V gene's germline CDR1 is GTSNPN and CDR2 SVGIG (reference sequence). This CDR3 comprises 13 residues. J was trimmed by 2 bases and V by 3 bases; bases with no gene match: 3. The CDR3: CAWRSGGTYEQYF. CDR3 nucleotides: TGTGCCTGGAGAAGCGGGGGTACCTACGAGCAGTACTTC. Full variable domain (remainder filled in from reference TRBV30 and TRBJ2-7): SQTIHQWPATLVQPVGSPLSLECTVEGTSNPNLYWYRQAAGRGLQLLFYSVGIGQISSEVPQNLSASRPQDRQFILSSKKLLLSDSGFYLCAWRSGGTYEQYFGPGTRLTVT.

This clonotype has a count of ten or more. The chain links TRBV28 to TRBJ1-1; D perhaps matches TRBD1 (6 bases). V lost 6 bases and J lost 3, with 11 bases in between. Germline CDR1 MDHEN, CDR2 SYDVKM. The CDR3 consists of 13 residues. This CDR3 is CASSPNRDTEAFF. The CDR3, as DNA: TGTGCCAGCAGCCCGAACAGGGACACTGAAGCTTTCTTT.

This clonotype was seen many times. This chain uses TRBV20-1 with TRBJ1-1; D ambiguous. The germline V gene has CDR1 DFQATT and CDR2 SNEGSKA (reference sequence). This CDR3 comprises 12 residues. V lost 0 bases and J lost 8, with 10 bases in between. Here the CDR3 reads CSAREGSSEAFF. CDR3 bases: TGCAGTGCTAGAGAGGGTTCGTCAGAAGCTTTCTTT.

V usage is TRBV2 and J usage is TRBJ1-4; D is possibly TRBD1 (6 bases). The CDR3 is 16 residues long. Deletions cut 5 bases from V and 0 bases from J, with 13 bases between. CDR1 and CDR2 from the germline V gene are SNHLY and FYNNEI. CDR3 in amino acids: CASSRQEGATNEKLFF. The CDR3 bases are TGTGCCAGCAGTAGACAGGAGGGTGCAACTAATGAAAAACTGTTTTTT.

This clonotype showed up many times. The J gene is TRBJ1-1, the V gene TRBV11-2; a possible D gene is TRBD1 (5 bases). Germline V gene sequence: CDR1 SGHAT, CDR2 FQNNGV. With 5 bases removed from V and 4 bases from J, the gap between germline ends came to 14 bases. CDR3 size: 14 residues. Written as DNA, the CDR3 is TGTGCCAGCAGCCCCCAAGGGACGATCACTGAAGCTTTCTTT. Protein product: CASSPQGTITEAFF. The whole variable domain, filled in from reference TRBV11-2 and TRBJ1-1, reads EAGVAQSPRYKIIEKRQSVAFWCNPISGHATLYWYQQILGQGPKLLIQFQNNGVVDDSQLPKDRFSAERLKGVDSTLKIQPAKLEDSAVYLCASSPQGTITEAFFGQGTRLTVV.

With regard to this clonotype: A much larger clone lies one base from this, so it may be a read error. This chain links TRBV7-2 with TRBJ2-7; D is possibly TRBD1 (5 bases). The CDR3 is made up of 15 amino acids. Germline loops: CDR1 SGHTA, CDR2 FQGNSA. The CDR3 DNA reads TGTGCCAGCAGCCCCCTTAGGCAGGGTAGATACGAGCGGTACTTC. Translating gives CASSPLRQGRYERYF.